This passage covers 20 T cell receptor beta chains from one sample sequenced in a study of cytomegalovirus exposure and HLA in healthy donors. This PCR relied on a set of 60 Vbeta primers and 13 Jbeta primers. Assay used: immunoSEQ multiplex PCR; TCRdb lists only in-frame clones, some missing. In the table there are about 180,000 clones, 60% to 80% of which are singletons. The source material was PBMCs. These TCRs come from a man aged 55 to 69 in good health and CMV-seronegative.

The rearrangement uses TRBV5-4 and TRBJ1-3; D gene unclear. V was pared by 0 bases and J by 2 bases, with 9 bases between. The germline gives CDR1 SGHNT, CDR2 YYREEE (reference sequence). The CDR3 sequence is 15 residues long. The CDR3: CASSLDSSPGNTIYF. Here the CDR3 DNA reads TGTGCCAGCAGCTTGGACAGCTCTCCTGGAAACACCATATATTTT.

This chain links TRBV5-6 with TRBJ2-3; TRBD2 matches at 11 bases. The trim removed 4 bases at V and 2 bases at J, leaving 6 bases unmatched. Germline V CDR1 and CDR2: SGHDT, YYEEEE. The CDR3 sequence is 16 residues long. CDR3 region: CASSLRLAGTTDTQYF. CDR3 nucleotide sequence: TGTGCCAGCAGCCTTCGACTAGCGGGGACCACAGATACGCAGTATTTT.

This clone was counted a single time. This rearrangement joins TRBV4-1 to TRBJ2-7; TRBD2 is a possible D gene (7 bases). Germline values: CDR1 MGHRA, CDR2 YSYEKL. This CDR3 comprises 15 residues. Trimming stripped 0 bases from V and 3 bases from J, with 12 bases between. CDR3 nucleotide sequence: TGCGCCAGCAGCCAAGAACAGCGGGACATCTACGAGCAGTACTTC. It is translated as CASSQEQRDIYEQYF.

The chain is built from TRBV7-8 and TRBJ2-7; D is unclear. Trimming left V 6 bases short and J 0 bases short, with 15 bases between. The germline V gene has CDR1 SGHVS and CDR2 FQNEAQ. The CDR3 has 15 residues. The CDR3 region has the DNA TGTGCCAGCAGTCCGAGAGAGCTCGGCTCCTACGAGCAGTACTTC. Amino acid sequence: CASSPRELGSYEQYF.

The genes are TRBV27 and TRBJ2-1; possibly TRBD2 for D (7 bases). The CDR3 sequence is 16 residues long. Germline V gene sequence: CDR1 MNHEY, CDR2 SMNVEV (reference sequence). Trimming stripped 2 bases from V and 4 bases from J, with 15 bases between. The CDR3 bases are TGTGCCAGCAGTTTAGGGGGGGCAAGCGTTTACAATGAGCAGTTCTTC. This sequence encodes CASSLGGASVYNEQFF.

The CDR3 protein is CASTPGGLSSGRAGELFF. The CDR3 DNA follows: TGCGCCAGCACCCCTGGTGGTCTGTCTAGCGGGAGGGCCGGGGAGCTGTTTTTT. This chain connects TRBV10-2 to TRBJ2-2; 12 nucleotides match TRBD2. CDR1 and CDR2 from the germline V gene are WSHSY and SAAADI. With 7 bases clipped from V and 6 bases from J, the junction kept 15 bases outside the gene matches. The CDR3 has 18 amino acids.

The gene calls are TRBV27 and TRBJ2-3; TRBD2 agrees at 9 bases. Trimming removed 5 bases from V and 4 bases from J; junction bases left unmatched: 7. The germline V gene has CDR1 MNHEY and CDR2 SMNVEV (reference sequence). The CDR3 is made up of 15 amino acids. The CDR3 here is CASSTRGGRADTQYF. The CDR3 DNA follows: TGTGCCAGCAGTACCCGCGGCGGGAGGGCAGATACGCAGTATTTT.

J is TRBJ2-5 and V is TRBV27; D possibly corresponds to TRBD1 (5 bases). The CDR3 is made up of 15 amino acids. Germline CDR1 reads MNHEY; CDR2 reads SMNVEV (reference sequence). Trimming removed 2 bases at V and 0 bases at J, with 10 bases between. The CDR3 loop is CASSLARQYQETQYF. Here the CDR3 DNA reads TGTGCCAGCAGTTTAGCTCGACAGTACCAAGAGACCCAGTACTTC.

The genes are TRBV4-2 and TRBJ2-7; TRBD2 agrees at 8 bases. Germline trimming cut 1 base from V and 3 bases from J; bases unmatched to any gene: 14. This CDR3 has 18 amino acids. Per germline, CDR1 LGHNA and CDR2 YNFKEQ. In DNA, the CDR3 is TGTGCCAGCAGCCAAGTCGGCTCCAGGACTAGCCTCCTCTACGAGCAGTACTTC. It translates to CASSQVGSRTSLLYEQYF.

The chain is built from TRBV9 and TRBJ2-6; 8 positions match TRBD1. The CDR3 spans 20 residues. Germline loops: CDR1 SGDLS, CDR2 YYNGEE. After removal of 3 bases from V and 0 bases from J, the junction contained 14 bases not matched to a gene. The CDR3 protein is CASSAQGTGITNSGANVLTF. The CDR3 nucleotides read TGTGCCAGCAGCGCCCAGGGGACAGGCATTACTAACTCTGGGGCCAACGTCCTGACTTTC.

The V gene is TRBV6-6, the J gene TRBJ1-1; a possible D gene is TRBD1 (6 bases). There are 11 residues in the CDR3. Germline CDR1 is MNHNY and CDR2 is SVGAGI (reference sequence). V lost 5 bases to trimming and J lost 11 bases, with 12 bases between them. This CDR3 reads CASSHDRRAFF. The CDR3 DNA follows: TGTGCCAGCAGTCACGACAGGCGGGCTTTCTTT.

This clone occurred once. CDR3 sequence reads: CASSISTSGTRSTDTQYF. The CDR3 DNA sequence: TGTGCCAGTAGTATCTCCACTAGCGGGACGCGAAGCACAGATACGCAGTATTTT. The V and J genes are TRBV19 and TRBJ2-3; TRBD2 agrees at 10 bases. This CDR3 contains 18 residues. The germline gives CDR1 LNHDA, CDR2 SQIVND (reference sequence). V lost 3 bases and J lost 0; bases outside the gene matches: 9.

The chain is built from TRBV5-1 and TRBJ2-5, with 8 bases that match TRBD1. With the DNA end fitting TRBJ2-7 better, the J assignment may be wrong. Per the germline V gene, CDR1 is SGHRS and CDR2 is YFSETQ. The CDR3 has 17 residues. The CDR3 coding sequence is TGCGCCAGCAGCTTGGGGGTCCGGACAGGGATCCCCTACGAGCAGTACTTC. This translates into CASSLGVRTGIPYEQYF.

The V gene is TRBV2, the J gene TRBJ1-2, with TRBD1 identical over 8 bases. CDR3 size: 12 residues. The ends lost 5 bases at V and 5 bases at J; junction bases unmatched: 1. The germline CDR1 and CDR2 sequences are SNHLY and FYNNEI. The CDR3 bases are TGTGCCAGCAGTCGGGACAGGTATGGCTACACCTTC. Its translation: CASSRDRYGYTF.

This clone is a singleton in its sample. This chain uses TRBV9 with TRBJ2-7, with D possibly matching TRBD2 (6 bases). V lost 0 bases and J lost 3, with 16 bases in between. Looked up from germline, CDR1 is SGDLS and CDR2 is YYNGEE. The CDR3 has 16 residues. The CDR3 here is CASSVDFGGGYYEQYF. CDR3 bases: TGTGCCAGCAGCGTAGATTTCGGGGGAGGATACTACGAGCAGTACTTC.

This clone was found once. The chain combines TRBV7-3 with TRBJ1-1; possibly TRBD1 for D (5 bases). Germline V lookup: CDR1 SGHTA, CDR2 FQGTGA. The CDR3 has 13 amino acids. Trimming cost V 4 bases and J 2 bases, with 8 bases left between them. Written as DNA, the CDR3 is TGTGCCAGCAGCTCCGACAGAAACACTGAAGCTTTCTTT. Its translation: CASSSDRNTEAFF.

Points on this clone: An end of the junction differs from the germline gene, which may be a read error. The CDR3 is CASRLNPMDSFPNF. The CDR3 nucleotides are TGTGCCAGTAGACTCAACCCAATGGACTCTTTTCCCAATTTT. The chain joins TRBV19 to TRBJ1-5; no clear D. Germline CDR1 and CDR2: LNHDA and SQIVND (reference sequence). This CDR3 comprises 14 residues.

This clone came up once. The chain uses TRBV16 and TRBJ1-1; D remains ambiguous. CDR1 is KGHSY, CDR2 FQNENV, per germline. The V end was cut by 2 bases, the J end by 1 base, with 5 bases between. The CDR3 is 13 amino acids. CDR3: CASSQRRNTEAFF. Written as DNA, the CDR3 is TGTGCCAGCAGCCAAAGGAGGAACACTGAAGCTTTCTTT.

The chain recombines TRBV19 with TRBJ2-2, with 8 bases lining up with TRBD1. Germline V gene lookup returns CDR1 LNHDA and CDR2 SQIVND (reference sequence). Trimming at V came to 4 bases and at J to 7 bases, leaving 5 bases not matched to a gene. This CDR3 has 14 residues. CDR3 in amino acids: CASSTRQGIGELFF. The CDR3 nucleotides read TGTGCCAGTAGTACACGACAGGGGATCGGGGAGCTGTTTTTT.

The gene calls are TRBV2 and TRBJ1-5, with a possible D match to TRBD1 (5 bases). The CDR3 runs 15 residues. V was shortened by 1 base and J by 1 base, with 8 bases between the two germline ends. Germline V lookup: CDR1 SNHLY, CDR2 FYNNEI. The DNA of the CDR3 is TGTGCCAGCAGTGAAGGGGGGGGGAGCAATCAGCCCCAGCATTTT. This codes for CASSEGGGSNQPQHF.